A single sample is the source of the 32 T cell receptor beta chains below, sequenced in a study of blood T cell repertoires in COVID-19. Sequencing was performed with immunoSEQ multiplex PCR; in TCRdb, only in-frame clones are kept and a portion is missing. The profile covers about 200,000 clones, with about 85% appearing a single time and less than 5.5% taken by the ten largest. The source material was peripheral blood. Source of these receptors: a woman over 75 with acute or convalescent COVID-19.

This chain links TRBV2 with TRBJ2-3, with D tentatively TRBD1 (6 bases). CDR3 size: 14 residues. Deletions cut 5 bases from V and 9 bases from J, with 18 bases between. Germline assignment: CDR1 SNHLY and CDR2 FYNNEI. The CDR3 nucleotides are TGTGCCAGCAGTATTTTCCCCCCAAGGGGGACGCAGTATTTT. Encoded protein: CASSIFPPRGTQYF.

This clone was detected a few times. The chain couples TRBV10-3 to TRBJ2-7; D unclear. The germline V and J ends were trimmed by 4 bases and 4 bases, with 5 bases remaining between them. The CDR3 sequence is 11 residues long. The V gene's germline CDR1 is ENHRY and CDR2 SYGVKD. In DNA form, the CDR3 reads TGTGCCATCAGTGGAGAGTACGAGCAGTACTTC. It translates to CAISGEYEQYF.

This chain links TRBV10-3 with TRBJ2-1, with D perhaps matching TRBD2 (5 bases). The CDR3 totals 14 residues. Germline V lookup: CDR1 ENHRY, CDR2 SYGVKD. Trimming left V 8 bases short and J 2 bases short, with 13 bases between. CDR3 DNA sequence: TGTGCCATCTCGAGGGATCACACCTACAATGAGCAGTTCTTC. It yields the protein CAISRDHTYNEQFF.

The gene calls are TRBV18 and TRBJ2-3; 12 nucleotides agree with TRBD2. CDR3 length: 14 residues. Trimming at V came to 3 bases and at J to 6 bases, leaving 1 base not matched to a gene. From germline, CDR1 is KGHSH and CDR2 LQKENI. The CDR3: CASSPTSGSDTQYF. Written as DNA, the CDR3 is TGTGCCAGCTCACCGACTAGCGGGAGTGATACGCAGTATTTT.

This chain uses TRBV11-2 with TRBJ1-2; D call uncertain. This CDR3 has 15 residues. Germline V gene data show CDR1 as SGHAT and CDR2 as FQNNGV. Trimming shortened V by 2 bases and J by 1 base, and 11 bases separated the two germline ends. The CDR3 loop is CASSLSQTFNYGYTF. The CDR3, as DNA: TGTGCCAGCAGCTTAAGCCAGACATTTAACTATGGCTACACCTTC.

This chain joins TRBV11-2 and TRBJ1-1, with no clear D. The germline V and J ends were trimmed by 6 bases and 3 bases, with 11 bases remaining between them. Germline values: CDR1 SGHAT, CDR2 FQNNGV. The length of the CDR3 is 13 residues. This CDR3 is CASSYSLDTEAFF. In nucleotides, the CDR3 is TGTGCCAGCAGTTACTCGCTGGACACTGAAGCTTTCTTT.

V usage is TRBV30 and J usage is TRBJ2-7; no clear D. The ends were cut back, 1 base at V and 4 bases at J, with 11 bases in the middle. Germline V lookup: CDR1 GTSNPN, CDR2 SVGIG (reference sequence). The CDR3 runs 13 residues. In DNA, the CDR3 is TGTGCCTGGAGTGGAGCCGTCCTATACGAGCAGTACTTC. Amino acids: CAWSGAVLYEQYF.

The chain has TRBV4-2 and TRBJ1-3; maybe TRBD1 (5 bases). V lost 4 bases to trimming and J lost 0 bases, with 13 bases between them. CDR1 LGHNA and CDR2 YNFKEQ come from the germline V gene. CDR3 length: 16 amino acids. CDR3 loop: CASSRRSDSSGNTIYF. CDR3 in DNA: TGTGCCAGCAGCCGGAGATCTGACAGCTCTGGAAACACCATATATTTT.

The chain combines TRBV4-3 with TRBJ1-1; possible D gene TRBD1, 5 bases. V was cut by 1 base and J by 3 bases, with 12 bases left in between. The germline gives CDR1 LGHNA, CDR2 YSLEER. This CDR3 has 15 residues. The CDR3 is CASSQAGSGDTEAFF. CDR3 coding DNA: TGCGCCAGCAGCCAAGCCGGGTCGGGGGACACTGAAGCTTTCTTT.

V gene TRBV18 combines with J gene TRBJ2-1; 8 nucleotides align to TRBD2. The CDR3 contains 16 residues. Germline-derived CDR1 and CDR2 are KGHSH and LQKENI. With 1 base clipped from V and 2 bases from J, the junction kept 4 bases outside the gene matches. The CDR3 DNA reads TGTGCCAGCTCACCACGTACTAGCGGCCCCTACAATGAGCAGTTCTTC. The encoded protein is CASSPRTSGPYNEQFF.

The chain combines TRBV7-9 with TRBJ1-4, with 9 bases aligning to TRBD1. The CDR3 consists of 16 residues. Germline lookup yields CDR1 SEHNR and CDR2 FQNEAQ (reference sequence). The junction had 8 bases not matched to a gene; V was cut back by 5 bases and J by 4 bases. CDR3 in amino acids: CASSQDRGGINEKLFF. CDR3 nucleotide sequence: TGTGCCAGCAGCCAGGACAGGGGAGGGATTAATGAAAAACTGTTTTTT.

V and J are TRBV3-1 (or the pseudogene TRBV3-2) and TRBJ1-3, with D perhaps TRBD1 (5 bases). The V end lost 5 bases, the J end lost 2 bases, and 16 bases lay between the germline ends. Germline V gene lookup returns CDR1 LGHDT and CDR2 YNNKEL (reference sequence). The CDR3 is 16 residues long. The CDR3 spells CASSITGFGPGNTIYF. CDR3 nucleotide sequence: TGTGCCAGCAGCATTACAGGTTTCGGACCTGGAAACACCATATATTTT.

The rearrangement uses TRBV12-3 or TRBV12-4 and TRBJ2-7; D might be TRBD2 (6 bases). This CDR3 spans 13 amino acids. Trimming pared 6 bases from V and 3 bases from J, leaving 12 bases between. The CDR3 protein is CASSSGLFYEQYF. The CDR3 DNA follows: TGTGCCAGCAGCTCGGGACTCTTCTACGAGCAGTACTTC.

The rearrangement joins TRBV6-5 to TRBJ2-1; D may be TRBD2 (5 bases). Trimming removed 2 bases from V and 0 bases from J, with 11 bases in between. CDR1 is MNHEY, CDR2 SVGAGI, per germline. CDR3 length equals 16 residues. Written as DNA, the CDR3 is TGTGCCAGCAGTTACGGTAGCGCCTCCTCCTACAATGAGCAGTTCTTC. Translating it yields CASSYGSASSYNEQFF.

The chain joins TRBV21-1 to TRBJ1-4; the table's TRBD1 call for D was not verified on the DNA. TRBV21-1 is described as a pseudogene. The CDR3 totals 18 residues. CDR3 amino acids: CASSKGRRQGPTNEKLFF. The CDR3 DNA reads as TGTGCCAGCAGCAAGGGGCGGAGACAGGGCCCAACTAATGAAAAACTGTTTTTT.

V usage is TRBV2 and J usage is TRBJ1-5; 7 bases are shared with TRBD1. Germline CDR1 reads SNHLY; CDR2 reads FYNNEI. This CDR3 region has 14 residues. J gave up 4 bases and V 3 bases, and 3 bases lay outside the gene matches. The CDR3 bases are TGTGCCAGCAGTGAGAGACAGGGAAATCAGCCCCAGCATTTT. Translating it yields CASSERQGNQPQHF.

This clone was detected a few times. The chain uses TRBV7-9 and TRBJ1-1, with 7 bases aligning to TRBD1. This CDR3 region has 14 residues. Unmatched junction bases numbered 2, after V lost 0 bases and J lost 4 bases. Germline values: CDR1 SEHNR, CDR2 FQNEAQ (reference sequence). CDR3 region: CASSLAGGVTEAFF. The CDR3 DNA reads TGTGCCAGCAGCTTAGCAGGGGGCGTCACTGAAGCTTTCTTT.

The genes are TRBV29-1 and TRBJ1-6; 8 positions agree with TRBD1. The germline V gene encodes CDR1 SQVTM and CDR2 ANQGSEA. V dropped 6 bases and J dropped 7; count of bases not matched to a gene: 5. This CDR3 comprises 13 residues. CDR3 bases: TGCAGCGTCGTCACAGGGGGGAATTCACCCCTCCACTTT. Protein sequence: CSVVTGGNSPLHF.

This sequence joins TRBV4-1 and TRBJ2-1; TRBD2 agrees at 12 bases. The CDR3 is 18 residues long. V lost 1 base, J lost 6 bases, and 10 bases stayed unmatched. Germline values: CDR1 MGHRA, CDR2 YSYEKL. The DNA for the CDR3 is TGCGCCAGCAGCCAAGGACTAGCGGGAGTGATAGGGCTCAATGAGCAGTTCTTC. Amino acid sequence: CASSQGLAGVIGLNEQFF.

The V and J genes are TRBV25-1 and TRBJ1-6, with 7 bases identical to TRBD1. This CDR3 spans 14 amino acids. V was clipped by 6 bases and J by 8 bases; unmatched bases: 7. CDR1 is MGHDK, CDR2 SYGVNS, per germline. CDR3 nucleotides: TGTGCCAGCAGCAGGGGACAGACGCATTCACCCCTCCACTTT. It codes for CASSRGQTHSPLHF.

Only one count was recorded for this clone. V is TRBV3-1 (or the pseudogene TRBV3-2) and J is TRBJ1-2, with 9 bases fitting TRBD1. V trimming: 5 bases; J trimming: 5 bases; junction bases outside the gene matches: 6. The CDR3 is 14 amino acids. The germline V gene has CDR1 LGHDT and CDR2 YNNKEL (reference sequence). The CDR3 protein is CASSERDRVYGYTF. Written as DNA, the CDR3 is TGTGCCAGCAGCGAACGGGACAGGGTTTATGGCTACACCTTC.

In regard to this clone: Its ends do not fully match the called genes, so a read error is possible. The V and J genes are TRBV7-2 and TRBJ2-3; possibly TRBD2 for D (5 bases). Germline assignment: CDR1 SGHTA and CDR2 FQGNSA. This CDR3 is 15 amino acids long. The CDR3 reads CASSLGRASRDTQYF. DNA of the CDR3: TGTGCCAGCAGCTTAGGCCGGGCTAGCAGAGATACGCAGTATTTT.

DNA of the CDR3: TGTGCCAGCAGCTTCAGAGGGGGCACTGAAGCTTTCTTT. Translated: CASSFRGGTEAFF. The rearrangement uses TRBV7-2 and TRBJ1-1, with D possibly matching TRBD1 (6 bases). V lost 3 bases, J lost 4 bases, and 9 bases lay in between. The germline V gene encodes CDR1 SGHTA and CDR2 FQGNSA. The CDR3 covers 13 residues.

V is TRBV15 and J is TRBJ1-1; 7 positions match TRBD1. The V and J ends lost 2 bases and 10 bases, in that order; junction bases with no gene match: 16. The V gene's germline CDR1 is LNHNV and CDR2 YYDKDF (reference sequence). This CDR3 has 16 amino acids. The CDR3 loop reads CATSRRDSSLYRGAFF. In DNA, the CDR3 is TGTGCCACCAGCAGACGGGACAGCTCTCTCTATCGGGGAGCTTTCTTT.

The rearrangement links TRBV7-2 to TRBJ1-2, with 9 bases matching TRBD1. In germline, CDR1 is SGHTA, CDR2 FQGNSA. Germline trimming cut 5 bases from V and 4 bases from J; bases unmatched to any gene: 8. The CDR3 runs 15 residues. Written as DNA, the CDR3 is TGTGCCAGCAGCGATCAGGACAGGGGAATCTATGGCTACACCTTC. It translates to CASSDQDRGIYGYTF.

The CDR3 here is CASTQGGRHTEAFF. The CDR3 region has the DNA TGTGCCAGCACCCAGGGCGGAAGACACACTGAAGCTTTCTTT. The V gene is TRBV28, the J gene TRBJ1-1; D might be TRBD1 (5 bases). Deletions cut 7 bases from V and 3 bases from J, with 15 bases between. The CDR3 loop spans 14 amino acids. In germline, CDR1 is MDHEN, CDR2 SYDVKM.

CDR3 residues: CASFPGQSTDTQYF. CDR3 bases: TGCGCCAGCTTCCCGGGACAGAGCACAGATACGCAGTATTTT. The chain recombines TRBV5-1 with TRBJ2-3; TRBD1 aligns across 7 bases. V was pared by 7 bases and J by 0 bases, with 5 bases of the junction left unmatched. This CDR3 is built from 14 residues. Germline-derived CDR1 and CDR2 are SGHRS and YFSETQ.

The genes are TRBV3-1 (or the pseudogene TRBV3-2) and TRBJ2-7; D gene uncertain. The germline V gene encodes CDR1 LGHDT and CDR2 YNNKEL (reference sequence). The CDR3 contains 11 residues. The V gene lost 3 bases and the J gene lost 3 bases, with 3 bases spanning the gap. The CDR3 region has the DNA TGTGCCAGCAGCCACAGCTACGAGCAGTACTTC. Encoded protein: CASSHSYEQYF.

CDR3 sequence: CASRTSASTDTQYF. Here the CDR3 DNA reads TGCGCCAGCAGGACTAGCGCTAGCACAGATACGCAGTATTTT. The chain employs TRBV5-1 and TRBJ2-3; 8 bases are shared with TRBD2. Germline loops: CDR1 SGHRS, CDR2 YFSETQ. The CDR3 loop spans 14 amino acids. J gave up 0 bases and V 5 bases, and 2 bases lay outside the gene matches.

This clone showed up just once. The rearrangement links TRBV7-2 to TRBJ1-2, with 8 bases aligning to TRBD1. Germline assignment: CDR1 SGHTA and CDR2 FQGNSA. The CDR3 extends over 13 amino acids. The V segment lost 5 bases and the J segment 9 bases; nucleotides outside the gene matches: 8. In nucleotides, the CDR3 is TGTGCCAGCAGCCCTGGACAGGGCAATCGCTACACCTTC. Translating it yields CASSPGQGNRYTF. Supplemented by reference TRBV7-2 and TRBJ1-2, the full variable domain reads GAGVSQSPSNKVTEKGKDVELRCDPISGHTALYWYRQSLGQGLEFLIYFQGNSAPDKSGLPSDRFSAERTGGSVSTLTIQRTQQEDSAVYLCASSPGQGNRYTFGSGTRLTVV.

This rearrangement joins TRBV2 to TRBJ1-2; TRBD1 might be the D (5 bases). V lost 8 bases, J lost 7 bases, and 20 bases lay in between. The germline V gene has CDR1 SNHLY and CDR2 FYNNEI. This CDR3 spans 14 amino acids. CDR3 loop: CASLAGRGNRGYTF. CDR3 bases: TGTGCCAGCCTCGCCGGCCGGGGGAATCGTGGCTACACCTTC.

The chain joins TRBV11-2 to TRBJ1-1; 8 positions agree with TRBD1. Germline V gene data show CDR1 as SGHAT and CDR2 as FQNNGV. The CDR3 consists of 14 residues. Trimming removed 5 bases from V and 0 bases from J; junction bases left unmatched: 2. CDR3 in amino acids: CASSVGQVNTEAFF. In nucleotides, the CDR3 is TGTGCCAGCAGCGTGGGACAGGTGAACACTGAAGCTTTCTTT.